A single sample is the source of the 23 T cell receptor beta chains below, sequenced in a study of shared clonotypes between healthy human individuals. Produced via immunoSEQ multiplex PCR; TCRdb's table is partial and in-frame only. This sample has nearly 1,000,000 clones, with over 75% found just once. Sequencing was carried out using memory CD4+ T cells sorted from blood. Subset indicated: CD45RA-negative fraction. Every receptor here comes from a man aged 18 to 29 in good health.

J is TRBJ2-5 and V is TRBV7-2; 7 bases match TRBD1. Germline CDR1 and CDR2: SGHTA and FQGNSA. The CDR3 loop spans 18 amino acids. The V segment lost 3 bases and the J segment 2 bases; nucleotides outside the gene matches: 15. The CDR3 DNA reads TGTGCCAGCAGCTTCCTGGGACAGACCCCCCGGGATCAAGAGACCCAGTACTTC. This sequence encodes CASSFLGQTPRDQETQYF.

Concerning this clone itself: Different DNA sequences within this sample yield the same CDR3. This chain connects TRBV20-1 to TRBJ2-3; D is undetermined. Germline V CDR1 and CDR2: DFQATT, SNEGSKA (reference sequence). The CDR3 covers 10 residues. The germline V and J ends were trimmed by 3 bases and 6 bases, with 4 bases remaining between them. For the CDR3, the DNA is TGCAGTGCTAGTTCGGATACGCAGTATTTT. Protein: CSASSDTQYF.

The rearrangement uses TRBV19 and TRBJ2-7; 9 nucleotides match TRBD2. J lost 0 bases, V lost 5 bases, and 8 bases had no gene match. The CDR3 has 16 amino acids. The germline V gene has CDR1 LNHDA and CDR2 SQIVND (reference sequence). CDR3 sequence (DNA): TGTGCCAGTAGTCCCCGGACTAGCGCAGGCTCCTACGAGCAGTACTTC. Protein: CASSPRTSAGSYEQYF. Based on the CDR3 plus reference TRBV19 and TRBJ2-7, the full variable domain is DGGITQSPKYLFRKEGQNVTLSCEQNLNHDAMYWYRQDPGQGLRLIYYSQIVNDFQKGDIAEGYSVSREKKESFPLTVTSAQKNPTAFYLCASSPRTSAGSYEQYFGPGTRLTVT.

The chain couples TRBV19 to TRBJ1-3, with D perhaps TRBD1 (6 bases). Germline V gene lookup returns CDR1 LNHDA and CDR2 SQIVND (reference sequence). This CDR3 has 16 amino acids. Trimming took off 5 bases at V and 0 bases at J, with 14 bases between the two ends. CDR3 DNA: TGTGCCAGTAGTCCGGGACATAGTTTCTCTGGAAACACCATATATTTT. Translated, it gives CASSPGHSFSGNTIYF. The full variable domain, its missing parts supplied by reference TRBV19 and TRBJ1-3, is DGGITQSPKYLFRKEGQNVTLSCEQNLNHDAMYWYRQDPGQGLRLIYYSQIVNDFQKGDIAEGYSVSREKKESFPLTVTSAQKNPTAFYLCASSPGHSFSGNTIYFGEGSWLTVV.

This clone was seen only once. The CDR3 DNA follows: TGCGCCAGCAGCCTGGGACAGGGGGAATTTCAGCCCCAGCATTTT. Protein: CASSLGQGEFQPQHF. The chain links TRBV5-1 to TRBJ1-5, with 11 bases aligning to TRBD1. The CDR3 totals 15 residues. Germline values: CDR1 SGHRS, CDR2 YFSETQ. J lost 6 bases, V lost 4 bases, and 6 bases had no gene match.

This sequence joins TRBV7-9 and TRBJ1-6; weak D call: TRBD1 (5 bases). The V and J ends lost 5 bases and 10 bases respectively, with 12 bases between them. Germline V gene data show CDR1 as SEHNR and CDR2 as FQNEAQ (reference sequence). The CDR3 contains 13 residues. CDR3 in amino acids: CASSAVGVSPLHF. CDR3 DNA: TGTGCCAGCAGCGCCGTAGGGGTCTCACCCCTCCACTTT.

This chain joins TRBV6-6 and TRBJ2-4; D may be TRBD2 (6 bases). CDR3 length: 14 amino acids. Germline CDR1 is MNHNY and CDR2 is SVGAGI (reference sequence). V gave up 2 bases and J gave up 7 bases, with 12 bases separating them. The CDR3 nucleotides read TGTGCCAGCAGTTACGGGGAAGGGAGGAACATTCAGTACTTC. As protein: CASSYGEGRNIQYF.

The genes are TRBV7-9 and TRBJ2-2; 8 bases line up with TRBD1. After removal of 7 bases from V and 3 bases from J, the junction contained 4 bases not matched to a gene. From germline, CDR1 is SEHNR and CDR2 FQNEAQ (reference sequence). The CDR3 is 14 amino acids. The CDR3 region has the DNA TGTGCCAGCACCCCGACAGGGGACACCGGGGAGCTGTTTTTT. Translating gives CASTPTGDTGELFF.

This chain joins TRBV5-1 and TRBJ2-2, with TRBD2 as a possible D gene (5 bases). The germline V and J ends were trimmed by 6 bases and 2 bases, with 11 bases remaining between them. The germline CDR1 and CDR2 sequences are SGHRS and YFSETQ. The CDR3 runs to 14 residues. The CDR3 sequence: CASNEGANTGELFF. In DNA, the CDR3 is TGCGCCAGCAATGAGGGAGCAAACACCGGGGAGCTGTTTTTT.

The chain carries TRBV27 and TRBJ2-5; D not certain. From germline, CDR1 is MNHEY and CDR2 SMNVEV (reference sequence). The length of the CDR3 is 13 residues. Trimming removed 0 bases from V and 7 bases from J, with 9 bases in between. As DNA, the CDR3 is TGTGCCAGCAGTTTATCGTGGGAAGGGACCCAGTACTTC. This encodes CASSLSWEGTQYF.

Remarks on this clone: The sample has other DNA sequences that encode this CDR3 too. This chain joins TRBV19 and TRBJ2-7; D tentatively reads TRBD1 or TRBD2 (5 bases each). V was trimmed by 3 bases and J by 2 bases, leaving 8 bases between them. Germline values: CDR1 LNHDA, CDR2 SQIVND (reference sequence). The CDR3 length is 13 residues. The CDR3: CASSISGPYEQYF. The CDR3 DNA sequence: TGTGCCAGTAGTATCTCGGGACCCTACGAGCAGTACTTC.

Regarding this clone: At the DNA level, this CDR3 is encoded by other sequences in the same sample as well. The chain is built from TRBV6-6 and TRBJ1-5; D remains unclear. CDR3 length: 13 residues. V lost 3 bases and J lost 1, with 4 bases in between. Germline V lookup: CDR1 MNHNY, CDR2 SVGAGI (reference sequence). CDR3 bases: TGTGCCAGCAGTTATTCCAGCAATCAGCCCCAGCATTTT. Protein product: CASSYSSNQPQHF.

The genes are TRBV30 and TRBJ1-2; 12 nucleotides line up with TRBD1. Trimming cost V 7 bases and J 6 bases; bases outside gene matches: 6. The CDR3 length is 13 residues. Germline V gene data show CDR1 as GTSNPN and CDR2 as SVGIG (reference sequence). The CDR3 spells CASGTGGADGYTF. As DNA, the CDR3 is TGTGCCTCCGGGACAGGGGGCGCCGATGGCTACACCTTC.

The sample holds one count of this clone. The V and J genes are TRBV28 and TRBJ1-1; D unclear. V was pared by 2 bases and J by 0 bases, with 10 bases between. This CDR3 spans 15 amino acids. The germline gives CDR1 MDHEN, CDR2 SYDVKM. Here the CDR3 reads CASSLVGKMNTEAFF. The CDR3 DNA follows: TGTGCCAGCAGTTTAGTAGGGAAAATGAACACTGAAGCTTTCTTT. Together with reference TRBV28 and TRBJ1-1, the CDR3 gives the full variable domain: DVKVTQSSRYLVKRTGEKVFLECVQDMDHENMFWYRQDPGLGLRLIYFSYDVKMKEKGDIPEGYSVSREKKERFSLILESASTNQTSMYLCASSLVGKMNTEAFFGQGTRLTVV.

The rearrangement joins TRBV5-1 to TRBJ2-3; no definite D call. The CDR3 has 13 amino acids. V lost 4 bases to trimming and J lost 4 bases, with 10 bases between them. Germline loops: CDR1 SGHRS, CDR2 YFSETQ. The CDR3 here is CASSLRPADTQYF. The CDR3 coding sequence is TGCGCCAGCAGCCTTAGACCGGCAGATACGCAGTATTTT. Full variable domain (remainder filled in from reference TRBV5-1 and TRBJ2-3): KAGVTQTPRYLIKTRGQQVTLSCSPISGHRSVSWYQQTPGQGLQFLFEYFSETQRNKGNFPGRFSGRQFSNSRSEMNVSTLELGDSALYLCASSLRPADTQYFGPGTRLTVL.

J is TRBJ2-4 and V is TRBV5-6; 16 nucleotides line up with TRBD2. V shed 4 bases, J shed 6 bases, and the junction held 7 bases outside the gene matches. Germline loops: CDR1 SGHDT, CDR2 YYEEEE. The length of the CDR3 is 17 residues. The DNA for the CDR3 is TGTGCCAGCAGCCTGGGACTAGCGGGAGGGCGGGGAAACATTCAGTACTTC. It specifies CASSLGLAGGRGNIQYF.

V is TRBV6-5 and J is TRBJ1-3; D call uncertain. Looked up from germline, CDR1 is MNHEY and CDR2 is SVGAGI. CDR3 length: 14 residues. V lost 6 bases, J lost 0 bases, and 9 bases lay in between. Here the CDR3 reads CASRLSSSGNTIYF. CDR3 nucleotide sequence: TGTGCCAGCAGACTCTCCAGCTCTGGAAACACCATATATTTT.

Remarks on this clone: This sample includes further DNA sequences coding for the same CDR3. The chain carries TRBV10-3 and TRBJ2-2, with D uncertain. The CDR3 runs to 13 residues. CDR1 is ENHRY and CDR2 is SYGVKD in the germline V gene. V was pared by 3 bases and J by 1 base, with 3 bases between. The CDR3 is CAISDRNTGELFF. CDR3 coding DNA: TGTGCCATCAGTGATAGGAACACCGGGGAGCTGTTTTTT.

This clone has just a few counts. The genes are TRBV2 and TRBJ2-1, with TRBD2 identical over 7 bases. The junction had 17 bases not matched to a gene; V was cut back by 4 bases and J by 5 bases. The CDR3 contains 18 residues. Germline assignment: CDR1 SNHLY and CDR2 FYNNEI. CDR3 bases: TGTGCCAGCAGTGGAGGTCTACTAGCGCCACTTCGCCACAATGAGCAGTTCTTC. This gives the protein CASSGGLLAPLRHNEQFF.

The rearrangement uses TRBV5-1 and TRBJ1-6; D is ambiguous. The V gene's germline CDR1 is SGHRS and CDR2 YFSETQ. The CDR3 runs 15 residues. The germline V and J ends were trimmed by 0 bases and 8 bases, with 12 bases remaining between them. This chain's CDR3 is CASSLVLRAYSPLHF. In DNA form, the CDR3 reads TGCGCCAGCAGCTTGGTTTTACGGGCTTATTCACCCCTCCACTTT.

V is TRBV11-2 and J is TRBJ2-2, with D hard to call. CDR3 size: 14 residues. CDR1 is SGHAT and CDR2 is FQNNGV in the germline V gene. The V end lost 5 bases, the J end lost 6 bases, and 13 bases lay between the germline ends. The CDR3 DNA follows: TGTGCCAGCAGCCCCCACCATGAGGCCGGGGAGCTGTTTTTT. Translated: CASSPHHEAGELFF.

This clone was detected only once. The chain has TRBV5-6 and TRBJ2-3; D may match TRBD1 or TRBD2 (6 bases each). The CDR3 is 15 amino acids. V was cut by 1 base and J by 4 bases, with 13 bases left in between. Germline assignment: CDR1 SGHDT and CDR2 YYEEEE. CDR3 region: CASSLLSGGADTQYF. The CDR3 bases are TGTGCCAGCAGCTTGTTGTCCGGGGGCGCAGATACGCAGTATTTT.

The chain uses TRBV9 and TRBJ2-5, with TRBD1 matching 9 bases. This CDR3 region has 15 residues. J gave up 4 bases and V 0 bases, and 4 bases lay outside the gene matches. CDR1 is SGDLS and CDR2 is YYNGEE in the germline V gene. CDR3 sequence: CASSVGDREIETQYF. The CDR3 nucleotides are TGTGCCAGCAGCGTAGGGGACAGGGAAATAGAGACCCAGTACTTC.